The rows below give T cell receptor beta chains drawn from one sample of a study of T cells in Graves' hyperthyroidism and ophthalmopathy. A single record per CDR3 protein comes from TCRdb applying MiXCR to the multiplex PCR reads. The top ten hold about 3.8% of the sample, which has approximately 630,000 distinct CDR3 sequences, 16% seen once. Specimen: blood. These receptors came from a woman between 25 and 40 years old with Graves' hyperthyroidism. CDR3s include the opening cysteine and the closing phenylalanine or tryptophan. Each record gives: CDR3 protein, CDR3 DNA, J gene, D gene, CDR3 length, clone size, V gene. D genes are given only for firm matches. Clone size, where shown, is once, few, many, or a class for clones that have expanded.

CDR3 protein: CASSSPNEVGSCFF; CDR3 DNA: -; J gene: TRBJ2-2; D gene: -; CDR3 length: 14; clone size: -; V gene: TRBV11-2
CDR3 protein: CASSVGRSSTDTQYF; CDR3 DNA: TGTGCCAGCAGTGTCGGTCGGTCTAGCACAGATACGCAGTATTTT; J gene: TRBJ2-3; D gene: -; CDR3 length: 15; clone size: many; V gene: TRBV2
CDR3 protein: CASSYEPNSPLHF; CDR3 DNA: TGTGCCAGCAGTTACGAACCAAATTCACCCCTCCACTTT; J gene: TRBJ1-6; D gene: -; CDR3 length: 13; clone size: -; V gene: TRBV6-5
CDR3 protein: CSALLAGGGYNEQFF; CDR3 DNA: TGCAGTGCGCTCCTAGCGGGAGGGGGCTACAATGAGCAGTTCTTC; J gene: TRBJ2-1; D gene: TRBD2; CDR3 length: 15; clone size: -; V gene: TRBV20-1
CDR3 protein: CASSSDQGSGELFF; CDR3 DNA: TGTGCCAGCAGCTCAGACCAGGGATCCGGGGAGCTGTTTTTT; J gene: TRBJ2-2; D gene: -; CDR3 length: 14; clone size: few; V gene: TRBV7-8
CDR3 protein: CASSQDGLAGENEQFF; CDR3 DNA: TGTGCCAGCAGCCAAGATGGGCTAGCGGGAGAGAATGAGCAGTTCTTC; J gene: TRBJ2-1; D gene: -; CDR3 length: 16; clone size: -; V gene: TRBV3-2
CDR3 protein: CSAQGRRDSYAEQYF; CDR3 DNA: TGCAGTGCTCAAGGCCGCCGGGACAGCTATGCAGAGCAGTACTTC; J gene: TRBJ2-7; D gene: TRBD1; CDR3 length: 15; clone size: -; V gene: TRBV20-1
CDR3 protein: CAWSGGTRTGELFF; CDR3 DNA: TGTGCCTGGAGTGGTGGGACCCGAACCGGGGAGCTGTTTTTT; J gene: TRBJ2-2; D gene: -; CDR3 length: 14; clone size: few; V gene: TRBV30
CDR3 protein: CASSYSGGAGEGIYEQYF; CDR3 DNA: TGTGCCAGCAGTTACTCGGGGGGCGCCGGTGAGGGGATCTACGAGCAGTACTTC; J gene: TRBJ2-7; D gene: -; CDR3 length: 18; clone size: few; V gene: TRBV6-5
CDR3 protein: CASSYTDRGRANVLTF; CDR3 DNA: TGTGCCAGCAGCTATACGGACAGGGGTAGGGCCAACGTCCTGACTTTC; J gene: TRBJ2-6; D gene: TRBD1; CDR3 length: 16; clone size: few; V gene: TRBV12-3/TRBV12-4
CDR3 protein: CASSSGLAGDHEQYF; CDR3 DNA: TGTGCCAGCAGCTCGGGACTAGCGGGAGATCATGAGCAGTACTTC; J gene: TRBJ2-7; D gene: TRBD2; CDR3 length: 15; clone size: -; V gene: TRBV12-3/TRBV12-4
CDR3 protein: CSASLIDRVEGYTF; CDR3 DNA: TGCAGTGCTAGTCTTATTGACAGGGTTGAGGGCTACACCTTC; J gene: TRBJ1-2; D gene: TRBD1; CDR3 length: 14; clone size: -; V gene: TRBV20-1
CDR3 protein: CASSRDPSGRGVETQYF; CDR3 DNA: TGTGCCAGCAGTCGGGATCCTAGCGGGAGAGGTGTAGAGACCCAGTACTTC; J gene: TRBJ2-5; D gene: TRBD2; CDR3 length: 17; clone size: many; V gene: TRBV28
CDR3 protein: CASSGRDPGAYNEQFF; CDR3 DNA: TGTGCCAGCAGCGGACGGGACCCGGGGGCTTACAATGAGCAGTTCTTC; J gene: TRBJ2-1; D gene: -; CDR3 length: 16; clone size: many; V gene: TRBV11-2